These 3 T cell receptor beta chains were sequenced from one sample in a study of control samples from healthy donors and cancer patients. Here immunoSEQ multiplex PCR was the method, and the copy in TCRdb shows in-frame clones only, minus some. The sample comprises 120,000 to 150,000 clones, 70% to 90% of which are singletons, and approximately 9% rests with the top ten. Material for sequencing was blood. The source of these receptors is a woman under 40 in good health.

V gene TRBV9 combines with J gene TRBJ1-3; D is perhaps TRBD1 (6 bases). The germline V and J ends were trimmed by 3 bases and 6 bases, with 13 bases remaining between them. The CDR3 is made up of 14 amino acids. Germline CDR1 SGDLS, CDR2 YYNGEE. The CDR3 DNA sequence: TGTGCCAGCAGCGCTTCACAGGGTGAAAACACCATATATTTT. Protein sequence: CASSASQGENTIYF.

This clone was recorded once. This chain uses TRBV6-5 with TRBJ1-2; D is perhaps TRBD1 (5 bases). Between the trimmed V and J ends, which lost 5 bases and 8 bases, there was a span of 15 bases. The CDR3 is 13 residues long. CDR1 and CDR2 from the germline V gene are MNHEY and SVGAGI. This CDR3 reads CASSPLGGEGYTF. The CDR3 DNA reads TGTGCCAGCAGTCCGTTGGGGGGGGAAGGCTACACCTTC.

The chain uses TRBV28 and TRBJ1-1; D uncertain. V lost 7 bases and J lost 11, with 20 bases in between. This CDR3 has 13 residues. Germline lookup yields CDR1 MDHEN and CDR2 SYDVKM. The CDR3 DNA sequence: TGTGCCAGCATCCGGACCGAGCTTAGGCAGGCTTTCTTT. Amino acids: CASIRTELRQAFF.